This TCR beta chain was recovered during a study of T cell changes during pregnancy in multiple sclerosis. The V gene's germline CDR1 is SGDLS and CDR2 YYNGEE. The CDR3 runs 14 residues. Between the trimmed V and J ends, which lost 3 bases and 10 bases, there was a span of 16 bases. Here immunoSEQ multiplex PCR was the method, and the copy in TCRdb shows in-frame clones only, minus some. This table has approximately 90,000 clones, around 94% appearing once. The source is a female donor with multiple sclerosis, enrolled in a pregnancy study. Sequencing used peripheral blood, obtained after pregnancy. The genes are TRBV9 and TRBJ2-2, with D possibly being TRBD2 (6 bases). The CDR3, as DNA: TGTGCCAGCAGCGGAGGGACTTACAGATCGGAGCTGTTTTTT. Translated: CASSGGTYRSELFF.